This T cell receptor (beta chain) was identified in a study of graft-versus-host responses after intestinal transplantation (dated by TCRdb to the early 2020s). With respect to the entire study: Multivisceral, liver-intestinal, or isolated intestinal transplants were received by the recipients. Every recipient was given anti-thymocyte globulin induction, then maintenance tacrolimus and steroids for two to three years. Graft-versus-host and host-versus-graft alloreactive T cell clones were tracked in the graft, circulation and bone marrow after intestinal transplantation using bulk TCR-beta CDR3 sequencing. Alloreactive clones were identified by sequencing pre-transplant mixed lymphocyte reaction products and comparing them with unstimulated pre-transplant donor and recipient T cells. The cohort enrolled under 25 intestinal transplant recipients including one retransplant, and a few patients lacking pretransplant specimens were excluded. A peak of at least 4% donor T cells among recipient peripheral blood mononuclear cells was the definition used for donor T cell macrochimerism. Instead of going to the commercial service, samples from a few later patients were sequenced in-house on an Illumina MiSeq and processed with MiXCR.

Spanning cysteine to phenylalanine, the CDR3 consists of 20 amino acids. The entry retains the CDR3 DNA only, 60 bases that are in frame from base 1. From the germline V gene, CDR1 is SGHRS and CDR2 is YFSETQ. Unmatched junction bases come to 11, with V trimmed by 0 bases and J by 0 bases. The time point label here, explained by the study, means: cells obtained before transplantation from donor or recipient. CD3+CD4+ and CD3+CD8+ populations were FACS-sorted from unstimulated pre-transplant donor and recipient cells taken from spleen or lymph nodes. The method was the immunoSEQ multiplex PCR assay. For most patients, genomic DNA was isolated with the Qiagen DNeasy Blood and Tissue Kit and shipped frozen to Adaptive Biotechnologies for TCR sequencing. High-throughput TCR-beta CDR3 sequencing of genomic DNA from most patients was performed by Adaptive Biotechnologies. Processing in the source paper ran as follows. TCR sequencing data for roughly 18 patients were retrieved from Adaptive's ImmunoSEQ software; three other patients were processed with MiXCR and VDJtools. To correct CD4 versus CD8 sorting errors, sequences present in both subsets at a frequency ratio below 5:1 were removed. CDR3 nucleotide sequences shared by donor and recipient were removed because the origin of these sequences could not be assigned. Alloreactive clones required at least 2-fold expansion over unstimulated cells and minimum CFSE-low frequency of 0.002% (template counts) or 0.001% (read counts). Clones detected in sequenced pre-transplant spleen, lymph node, or MLR CFSE-low populations of the donor or recipient were defined as mappable. Cumulative frequency of alloreactive clones was calculated as a percentage of all sequences weighted by copy number. The immuneACCESS repertoire file appears here via TCRdb, limited to in-frame rearrangements. These files lack a portion of the clones; in checked studies, under half of the deficit traces to unresolved V genes, and the cause of the others is not known. V, J and clone size are those of that table, while D and trimming were read from the DNA. The sample table contains approximately 130,000 clones; only one count was recorded for just over 90% of them. Roughly 0.15% of the sample is taken by the ten largest.

Broad study findings and their caveats: Early after transplant, declines in HvG clones were associated with peak levels of circulating GvH clones. High GvH to HvG T cell clonal ratios were observed in the allografts of patients with donor T cell macrochimerism. Conclusions were limited by the relatively low number and heterogeneity of intestinal transplant patients. GvH clones were found in recipient bone marrow, and some of the GvH clones appeared earlier in ileal mucosa or blood, which is consistent with an intestinal mucosal origin.

A note on this clone: This clone's antigen is unknown. No base qualities exist here, and no much larger clone lies one base off it.

The source of this sequence is a human donor who received an intestinal transplant. The source was unstimulated CD4+ T cells sorted from spleen or lymph node cells, collected before intestinal transplant. The V and J segments used are TRBV5-1 and TRBJ2-5; TRBD2 aligns with 13 central bases. The CDR3 in this case is CASSLERGGGLAGHQETQYF. The DNA reads TGCGCCAGCAGCTTGGAGCGGGGCGGGGGACTAGCGGGGCACCAAGAGACCCAGTACTTC.